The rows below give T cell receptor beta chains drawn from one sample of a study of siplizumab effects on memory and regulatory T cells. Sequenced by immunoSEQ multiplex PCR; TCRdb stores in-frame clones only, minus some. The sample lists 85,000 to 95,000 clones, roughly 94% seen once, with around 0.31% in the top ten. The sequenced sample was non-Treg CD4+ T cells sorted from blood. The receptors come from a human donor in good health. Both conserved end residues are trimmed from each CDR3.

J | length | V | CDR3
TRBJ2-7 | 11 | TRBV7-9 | ASSLAFPHEQY
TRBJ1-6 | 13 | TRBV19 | ASSMGGQANSPLH
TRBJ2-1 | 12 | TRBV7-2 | ASSLGTIYNEQF
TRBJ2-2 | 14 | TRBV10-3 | AISESGFANTGELF
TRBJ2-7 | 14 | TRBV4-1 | ASSQGPLRGVYEQY
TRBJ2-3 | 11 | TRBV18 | ASSPEGSDTQY
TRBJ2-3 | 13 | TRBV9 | ASSAGGGPLYTQY
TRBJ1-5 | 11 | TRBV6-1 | ASSVNRGQPQH
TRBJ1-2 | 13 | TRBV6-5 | ASSYSRGGRFGYT
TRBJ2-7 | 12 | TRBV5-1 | ASSTLTASYEQY
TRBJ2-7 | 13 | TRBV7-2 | ASSLESSGSYEQY
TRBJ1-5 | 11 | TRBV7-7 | ASSLDREQPQH
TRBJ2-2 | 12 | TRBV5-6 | ASSWGSDTGELF
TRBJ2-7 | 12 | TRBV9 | ASSVGAGPYEQY
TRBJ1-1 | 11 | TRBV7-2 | ASSFGGNTEAF
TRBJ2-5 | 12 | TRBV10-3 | AISSGGAAETQY
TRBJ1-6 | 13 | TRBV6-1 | ASSEGFPNRSPLH
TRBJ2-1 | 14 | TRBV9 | ASSFRSSGVYNEQF
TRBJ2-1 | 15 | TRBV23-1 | ASSQSPGRVAGGEQF
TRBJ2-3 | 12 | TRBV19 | ASSIGRVGDTQY
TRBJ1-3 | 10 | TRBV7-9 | ASSLVADTIY
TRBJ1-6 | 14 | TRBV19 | ASSTLRISYNSPLH
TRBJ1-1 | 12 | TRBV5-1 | ASSPSSANTEAF
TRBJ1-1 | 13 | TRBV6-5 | ASSETGGENTEAF
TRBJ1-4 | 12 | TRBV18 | ASSPKGFEEKLF